Here is one TCR beta chain with its context. The antigen remains undetermined. Clones were read by immunoSEQ multiplex PCR, and TCRdb kept only the in-frame ones, dropping some. Of some 21,000 clones in the sample, roughly 85% were seen once. This entry is derived from a study of PD-1 blockade in classical Hodgkin lymphoma. Turning to the study itself: Intravenous infusions of nivolumab 3 mg/kg reached patients every 2 weeks. Regarding the study as a whole: Prior to therapy, complete responders displayed diversity much like that of newly diagnosed patients.

With 0 bases clipped from V and 5 bases from J, the junction kept 6 bases outside the gene matches. The CDR3 consists of 15 residues. Germline V gives CDR1 GTSNPN, CDR2 SVGIG (reference sequence). Noted time point: cycle 4 day 1 (C4D1), after about 6 weeks of nivolumab. No patient escaped relapse after autologous stem cell transplantation, and brentuximab vedotin exposure varied. The V call is TRBV30, the J call TRBJ2-5; 10 bases are a match to TRBD2. Source: peripheral blood mononuclear cells (PBMCs), taken before the fourth cycle of nivolumab. The clonotype comes from a human donor with classical Hodgkin lymphoma. The CDR3 region has the DNA TGTGCCTGGAGTGTAGGGCTAGCGGGAGTTGAGACCCAGTACTTC. Its protein is CAWSVGLAGVETQYF. Combining the CDR3 with reference TRBV30 and TRBJ2-5 gives the whole variable domain SQTIHQWPATLVQPVGSPLSLECTVEGTSNPNLYWYRQAAGRGLQLLFYSVGIGQISSEVPQNLSASRPQDRQFILSSKKLLLSDSGFYLCAWSVGLAGVETQYFGPGTRLLVL.